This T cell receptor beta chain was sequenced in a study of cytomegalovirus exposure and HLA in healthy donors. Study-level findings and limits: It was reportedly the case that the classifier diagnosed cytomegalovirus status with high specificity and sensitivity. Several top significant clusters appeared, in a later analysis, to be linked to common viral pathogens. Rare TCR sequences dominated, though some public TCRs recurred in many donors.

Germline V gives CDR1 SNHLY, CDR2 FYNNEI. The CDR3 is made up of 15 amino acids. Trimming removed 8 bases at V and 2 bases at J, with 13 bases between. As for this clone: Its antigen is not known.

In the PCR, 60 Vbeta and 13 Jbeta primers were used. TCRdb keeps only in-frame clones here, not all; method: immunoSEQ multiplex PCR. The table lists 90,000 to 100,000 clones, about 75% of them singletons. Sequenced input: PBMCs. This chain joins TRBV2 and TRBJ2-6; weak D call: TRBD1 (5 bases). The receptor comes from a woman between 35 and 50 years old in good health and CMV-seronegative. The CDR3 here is CASGFQGAGANVLTF. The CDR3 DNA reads TGTGCCAGCGGATTCCAGGGCGCTGGGGCCAACGTCCTGACTTTC. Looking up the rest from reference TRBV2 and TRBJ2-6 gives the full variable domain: EPEVTQTPSHQVTQMGQEVILRCVPISNHLYFYWYRQILGQKVEFLVSFYNNEISEKSEIFDDQFSVERPDGSNFTLKIRSTKLEDSAMYFCASGFQGAGANVLTFGAGSRLTVL.